The 22 T cell receptor beta chains listed next were all sequenced from one sample in a study of T cells after yellow fever vaccination. One entry per CDR3 protein results from TCRdb running MiXCR on the 5' RACE reads. The table has a few hundred thousand distinct CDR3 sequences, about 17% seen once; the top ten hold 15% to 20%. Sequenced material: PBMCs, taken before the yellow fever booster vaccination. These receptors were collected from a young man who received the YFV17D yellow fever vaccine.

The chain recombines TRBV5-1 with TRBJ1-1, with D perhaps matching TRBD1 (5 bases). Trimming took 1 base from V and 1 from J, leaving 11 bases between them. The germline V gene encodes CDR1 SGHRS and CDR2 YFSETQ. CDR3 length: 15 residues. CDR3 residues: CASSLYGTQNTEAFF. In DNA form, the CDR3 reads TGCGCCAGCAGCTTGTATGGGACGCAGAACACTGAAGCTTTCTTT.

The chain joins TRBV6-2 or TRBV6-3 to TRBJ1-2; D gene unclear. Germline V lookup: CDR1 MNHEY, CDR2 SVGEGT. This CDR3 is 14 amino acids long. The ends were cut back, 1 base at V and 3 bases at J, with 9 bases in the middle. CDR3 DNA: TGTGCCAGCAGTTACTGGGCTGGCGACTATGGCTACACCTTC. This encodes CASSYWAGDYGYTF.

This clonotype was seen a few times. The chain recombines TRBV27 with TRBJ1-2; weak D call: TRBD1 (5 bases). CDR1 is MNHEY, CDR2 SMNVEV, per germline (reference sequence). Between the trimmed V and J ends, which lost 0 bases and 8 bases, there was a span of 13 bases. The CDR3 totals 14 residues. DNA for the CDR3: TGTGCCAGCAGTTTATCCAGGGCTGAGGGCGGCTACACCTTC. It codes for CASSLSRAEGGYTF.

CDR3 nucleotides: TGTGCCACCAGCCCTGGGGGGACTAGCGGCACAGATACGCAGTATTTT. Translated: CATSPGGTSGTDTQYF. The chain is built from TRBV15 and TRBJ2-3; 10 bases are a match to TRBD2. V dropped 5 bases and J dropped 1; count of bases not matched to a gene: 6. The CDR3 contains 16 residues. Looked up from germline, CDR1 is LNHNV and CDR2 is YYDKDF (reference sequence).

This chain uses TRBV20-1 with TRBJ2-7; 8 bases line up with TRBD1. This CDR3 has 14 residues. With 2 bases clipped from V and 4 bases from J, the junction kept 7 bases outside the gene matches. The germline CDR1 and CDR2 sequences are DFQATT and SNEGSKA (reference sequence). The CDR3 sequence: CSARHRDRPYEQYV. The CDR3 DNA reads as TGCAGTGCTAGACACCGGGACAGGCCATACGAGCAGTACGTC.

This clonotype was observed a few times. The J gene is TRBJ2-6, the V gene TRBV7-3, with a weak D call TRBD2 (5 bases). The CDR3 has 16 amino acids. Between the trimmed V and J ends, which lost 5 bases and 1 base, there was a span of 12 bases. Germline V gene data show CDR1 as SGHTA and CDR2 as FQGTGA. The CDR3 reads CASSTERVSGANVLTF. The CDR3 DNA is TGTGCCAGCAGCACTGAGAGGGTATCTGGGGCCAACGTCCTGACTTTC.

The chain carries TRBV27 and TRBJ2-7; TRBD1 aligns across 7 bases. There are 14 residues in the CDR3. Germline V gene sequence: CDR1 MNHEY, CDR2 SMNVEV (reference sequence). J lost 5 bases, V lost 6 bases, and 10 bases had no gene match. In DNA, the CDR3 is TGTGCCAGCAGCTCCACCGACAGGGCCCACGAGCAGTACGTC. Translation: CASSSTDRAHEQYV.

The V call is TRBV6-2 or TRBV6-3, the J call TRBJ1-2; D uncertain. V was trimmed by 10 bases and J by 5 bases, leaving 17 bases between them. This CDR3 has 13 residues. Germline V gives CDR1 MNHEY, CDR2 SVGEGT. CDR3 in amino acids: CATGEAQVYGYTF. For the CDR3, the DNA is TGTGCCACCGGGGAGGCCCAAGTTTATGGCTACACCTTC.

The gene calls are TRBV7-8 and TRBJ2-2; 8 bases are shared with TRBD2. The trim removed 3 bases at V and 4 bases at J, leaving 7 bases unmatched. CDR1 is SGHVS and CDR2 is FQNEAQ in the germline V gene. CDR3 length: 16 amino acids. The CDR3 is CASSFPSGGGTGELFF. In nucleotides, the CDR3 is TGTGCCAGCAGCTTTCCGAGCGGGGGTGGCACCGGGGAGCTGTTTTTT. Drawing the rest from reference TRBV7-8 and TRBJ2-2, the complete variable domain is GAGVSQSPRYKVAKRGQDVALRCDPISGHVSLFWYQQALGQGPEFLTYFQNEAQLDKSGLPSDRFFAERPEGSVSTLKIQRTQQEDSAVYLCASSFPSGGGTGELFFGEGSRLTVL.

This clonotype showed up just a few times. The CDR3 here is CASSHLAGRKETQYF. CDR3 in DNA: TGTGCCAGCAGCCACCTAGCGGGGCGGAAAGAGACCCAGTACTTC. The rearrangement uses TRBV3-1 and TRBJ2-5; 9 bases are a match to TRBD2. The CDR3 totals 15 residues. Germline values: CDR1 LGHDT, CDR2 YNNKEL (reference sequence). The J segment lost 3 bases and the V segment lost 3 bases, leaving 5 bases of the junction unmatched.

This clonotype was recorded only once. The gene calls are TRBV7-2 and TRBJ1-3; no clear D. Trimming took off 3 bases at V and 0 bases at J, with 9 bases between the two ends. This CDR3 contains 15 residues. Germline CDR1 and CDR2: SGHTA and FQGNSA. CDR3 in DNA: TGTGCCAGCAGCTTTTCGGCCGGCTCTGGAAACACCATATATTTT. Translated, it gives CASSFSAGSGNTIYF.

V and J are TRBV9 and TRBJ2-5; D remains unclear. Germline V CDR1 and CDR2: SGDLS, YYNGEE. This CDR3 is built from 16 residues. V was trimmed by 0 bases and J by 1 base, leaving 13 bases between them. The CDR3 sequence is CASSVANRAPQETQYF. The CDR3 nucleotides read TGTGCCAGCAGCGTAGCTAACCGGGCCCCCCAAGAGACCCAGTACTTC.

The chain has TRBV10-3 and TRBJ2-1; TRBD2 matches at 7 bases. The CDR3 runs 15 residues. The germline V gene has CDR1 ENHRY and CDR2 SYGVKD. V lost 5 bases, J lost 0 bases, and 4 bases stayed unmatched. In DNA form, the CDR3 reads TGTGCCATCAGTAGGGAGGGGAGCTCCTACAATGAGCAGTTCTTC. This codes for CAISREGSSYNEQFF.

This chain uses TRBV4-1 with TRBJ1-2; maybe TRBD1 (5 bases). The CDR3 has 16 residues. Germline V lookup: CDR1 MGHRA, CDR2 YSYEKL. V lost 0 bases and J 4 bases, leaving 15 bases between the germline ends. CDR3 sequence (DNA): TGCGCCAGCAGCCAAGATGGGGCGGGGGAAATCTATGGCTACACCTTC. Amino acids: CASSQDGAGEIYGYTF.

This clonotype appeared many times. V usage is TRBV10-3 and J usage is TRBJ1-1; 10 bases line up with TRBD1. Trimming cost V 6 bases and J 1 base; bases outside gene matches: 5. Germline values: CDR1 ENHRY, CDR2 SYGVKD. This CDR3 is 15 amino acids long. CDR3 in DNA: TGTGCCATCAGGGTGACAGGGGGCGAGAACACTGAAGCTTTCTTT. It codes for CAIRVTGGENTEAFF.

The genes are TRBV4-2 and TRBJ2-5; 7 bases agree with TRBD2. The CDR3 spans 13 residues. The V gene's germline CDR1 is LGHNA and CDR2 YNFKEQ. The ends lost 5 bases at V and 5 bases at J; junction bases unmatched: 5. The CDR3 region is CASSERAGETQYF. The CDR3 DNA follows: TGTGCCAGCAGCGAAAGAGCGGGGGAGACCCAGTACTTC.

V gene TRBV10-3 combines with J gene TRBJ2-1; 11 bases match TRBD2. CDR1 ENHRY and CDR2 SYGVKD come from the germline V gene. V lost 4 bases to trimming and J lost 10 bases; unmatched junction nucleotides: 12. CDR3 length: 16 residues. Written as DNA, the CDR3 is TGTGCCATCAGTGGGGCTCTAGCGGGGGGCCCTGTGGAGCAGTTCTTC. It is translated as CAISGALAGGPVEQFF.

V is TRBV6-1 and J is TRBJ2-1; D remains ambiguous. V lost 6 bases, J lost 5 bases, and 8 bases lay in between. Germline CDR1 is MNHNS and CDR2 is SASEGT. The CDR3 is made up of 12 amino acids. The CDR3 coding sequence is TGTGCCAGCAGGTTGCAGAACAATGAGCAGTTCTTC. It is translated as CASRLQNNEQFF.

The rearrangement links TRBV18 to TRBJ2-1; D gene uncertain. This CDR3 is 11 amino acids long. From germline, CDR1 is KGHSH and CDR2 LQKENI. The germline V and J ends were trimmed by 10 bases and 8 bases, with 12 bases remaining between them. In DNA, the CDR3 is TGTGCCACCAAGAGCGAATATGAGCAGTTCTTC. Amino acid sequence: CATKSEYEQFF.

This clonotype was observed a handful of times. V gene TRBV21-1 combines with J gene TRBJ1-3; TRBD1, as called in the table, went unchecked against the DNA. TRBV21-1 is flagged as a pseudogene. This CDR3 spans 15 amino acids. This CDR3 reads CASSRDRGSGNTIYF. In DNA form, the CDR3 reads TGTGCCAGCAGCCGAGACAGGGGTTCAGGAAACACCATATATTTT.

This sequence joins TRBV20-1 and TRBJ2-1; D possibly matches TRBD1 or TRBD2 (5 bases each). Trimming stripped 3 bases from V and 10 bases from J, with 19 bases between. Germline V CDR1 and CDR2: DFQATT, SNEGSKA (reference sequence). This CDR3 comprises 14 residues. The CDR3 region has the DNA TGCAGTGCTAGCGGGGCCGTTGATTCTGACGAGCAGTTCTTC. Translated: CSASGAVDSDEQFF.

The rearrangement uses TRBV4-1 and TRBJ1-4, with 7 bases matching TRBD1. J gave up 5 bases and V 7 bases, and 10 bases lay outside the gene matches. The germline V gene encodes CDR1 MGHRA and CDR2 YSYEKL. The CDR3 has 15 amino acids. In DNA form, the CDR3 reads TGCGCCAGCATGCCCCGGGACAGCAGAAATGAAAAACTGTTTTTT. It is translated as CASMPRDSRNEKLFF.